The 14 T cell receptor beta chains below come from one sample, sequenced in a study of blood T cell repertoires in COVID-19. Measured with immunoSEQ multiplex PCR; TCRdb has only the in-frame clones, and not every one. The sample yields some 150,000 clones, just under 80% seen once. What was sequenced was peripheral blood. All receptors derive from a woman of 80 years or more with acute or convalescent COVID-19.

V gene TRBV28 combines with J gene TRBJ1-3; 7 bases line up with TRBD1. The CDR3 sequence is 14 residues long. Germline trimming cut 9 bases from V and 2 bases from J; bases unmatched to any gene: 7. Germline V gene sequence: CDR1 MDHEN, CDR2 SYDVKM. In DNA, the CDR3 is TGTGCCAGTTACCAGGGGGGCACTGGAAACACCATATATTTT. It is translated as CASYQGGTGNTIYF.

The V call is TRBV30, the J call TRBJ1-5, with D maybe TRBD1 (5 bases). The germline gives CDR1 GTSNPN, CDR2 SVGIG (reference sequence). The CDR3 spans 13 residues. V was cut by 1 base and J by 4 bases, with 8 bases left in between. The CDR3 is CAWSEQDNQPQHF. The DNA for the CDR3 is TGTGCCTGGAGTGAACAGGATAATCAGCCCCAGCATTTT.

Only a few counts were recorded for this clone. CDR3 bases: TGTGCCAGCAGGGTAACAGGGGATTCACCCCTCCACTTT. Translated: CASRVTGDSPLHF. The chain recombines TRBV6-5 with TRBJ1-6; TRBD1 agrees at 7 bases. The CDR3 loop spans 13 amino acids. Germline values: CDR1 MNHEY, CDR2 SVGAGI. V was pared by 6 bases and J by 8 bases, with 4 bases of the junction left unmatched.

The rearrangement uses TRBV27 and TRBJ1-3; 11 nucleotides align to TRBD1. Per the germline V gene, CDR1 is MNHEY and CDR2 is SMNVEV (reference sequence). The junction had 6 bases not matched to a gene; V was cut back by 5 bases and J by 9 bases. The CDR3 extends over 14 amino acids. The CDR3 nucleotides read TGTGCCAGCAGTGCGGACAGGGGGCCTGGCACCATATATTTT. It specifies CASSADRGPGTIYF.

This sequence joins TRBV4-1 and TRBJ1-5, with no clear D. V was pared by 6 bases and J by 4 bases, with 4 bases between. This CDR3 is built from 11 residues. Germline V lookup: CDR1 MGHRA, CDR2 YSYEKL. CDR3 amino acids: CASSPNQPQHF. The CDR3 DNA follows: TGCGCCAGCAGTCCAAATCAGCCCCAGCATTTT.

V is TRBV6-5 and J is TRBJ2-2; 9 nucleotides match TRBD1. There are 14 residues in the CDR3. V lost 5 bases to trimming and J lost 8 bases; unmatched junction nucleotides: 6. Germline values: CDR1 MNHEY, CDR2 SVGAGI. CDR3 protein: CASSPGQGSGELFF. The CDR3 DNA is TGTGCCAGCAGTCCGGGACAGGGCTCAGGGGAGCTGTTTTTT.

The chain couples TRBV19 to TRBJ2-3; D is possibly TRBD2 (6 bases). The CDR3 is 13 amino acids. V gave up 6 bases and J gave up 4 bases, with 11 bases separating them. CDR1 and CDR2 (germline): LNHDA, SQIVND (reference sequence). CDR3 region: CASRRGRSDTQYF. The CDR3 bases are TGTGCCAGTAGGCGGGGACGGTCAGATACGCAGTATTTT.

This clone was found a few times. The chain employs TRBV7-2 and TRBJ2-7, with TRBD2 matching 7 bases. Germline V gene data show CDR1 as SGHTA and CDR2 as FQGNSA. V shed 4 bases, J shed 7 bases, and the junction held 4 bases outside the gene matches. The CDR3 covers 12 residues. CDR3 loop: CASSSTSREQYF. The DNA for the CDR3 is TGTGCCAGCAGCTCGACTAGCCGTGAGCAGTACTTC.

J is TRBJ2-2 and V is TRBV9; 9 bases agree with TRBD2. After removal of 3 bases from V and 0 bases from J, the junction contained 3 bases not matched to a gene. The CDR3 is 16 residues long. Germline assignment: CDR1 SGDLS and CDR2 YYNGEE. The CDR3 nucleotides read TGTGCCAGCAGCGGACTAGCGGTCCCGAACACCGGGGAGCTGTTTTTT. Translating gives CASSGLAVPNTGELFF.

This chain connects TRBV29-1 to TRBJ1-2; a possible D gene is TRBD1 (6 bases). Germline V gene sequence: CDR1 SQVTM, CDR2 ANQGSEA. The CDR3 sequence is 13 residues long. Trimming cost V 7 bases and J 2 bases, with 14 bases left between them. CDR3 coding DNA: TGCAGCGACGGGACAAGGGGGAACTATGGCTACACCTTC. It encodes CSDGTRGNYGYTF.

The chain has TRBV19 and TRBJ1-5; D is undetermined. The germline CDR1 and CDR2 sequences are LNHDA and SQIVND (reference sequence). The V gene lost 7 bases and the J gene lost 1 base, with 14 bases spanning the gap. This CDR3 contains 15 residues. This chain's CDR3 is CASIGRRQSNQPQHF. The CDR3 DNA sequence: TGTGCCAGTATAGGCCGAAGACAAAGCAATCAGCCCCAGCATTTT.

This clone was counted only a few times. V usage is TRBV28 and J usage is TRBJ2-2, with TRBD2 as a possible D gene (5 bases). This CDR3 has 13 amino acids. Trimming left V 6 bases short and J 7 bases short, with 12 bases between. Germline CDR1 MDHEN, CDR2 SYDVKM. CDR3 sequence reads: CASRTSLDGELFF. For the CDR3, the DNA is TGTGCCAGCAGAACTAGTCTTGACGGGGAGCTGTTTTTT.

The chain uses TRBV7-6 and TRBJ1-6; 7 bases are a match to TRBD1. Losses at the gene ends were 3 bases for V and 2 bases for J; bases not matched to a gene: 4. The CDR3 length is 16 residues. Germline CDR1 and CDR2: SGHVS and FNYEAQ. The CDR3 region is CASSLGRGAYNSPLHF. The CDR3 DNA is TGTGCCAGCAGCTTGGGCAGGGGGGCCTATAATTCACCCCTCCACTTT.

This clone was recorded many times. The chain couples TRBV29-1 to TRBJ1-2; TRBD1 agrees at 8 bases. CDR3 size: 14 residues. Germline lookup yields CDR1 SQVTM and CDR2 ANQGSEA. Trimming removed 4 bases from V and 9 bases from J; junction bases left unmatched: 13. The CDR3 nucleotides read TGCAGCGTTGTAGGACAGGGTTTAACTATGAGCTACACCTTC. The encoded protein is CSVVGQGLTMSYTF.